This T cell receptor (beta chain) is from a study of cytomegalovirus exposure and HLA in healthy donors. The CDR3 totals 14 residues. The germline CDR1 and CDR2 sequences are MNHEY and SMNVEV (reference sequence). V trimming: 6 bases; J trimming: 3 bases; junction bases outside the gene matches: 7. This clone was seen a single time. Its antigen is still unknown. Amplification used 60 Vbeta primers and 13 Jbeta primers. Under the authors' procedure: It was a later analysis that counted roughly 79 million unique TCR beta chains, of which some 10 million were shared. Sequencing used immunoSEQ multiplex PCR; TCRdb keeps in-frame clones, though not all of them. That table supplies the V and J calls and clone size; D and trimming were determined from the DNA. The repertoire holds 140,000 to 150,000 clones, with approximately 80% as singletons. Study findings and constraints: Associated with cytomegalovirus, according to the listing, were 150 to 200 TCR beta chains.

Source material: PBMCs. The V call is TRBV27, the J call TRBJ1-1, with 7 bases that match TRBD1. The receptor was derived from a man between 35 and 55 years old in good health and CMV-seronegative. CDR3 nucleotides: TGTGCCAGCAGGAGACAGGGCGGGGACACTGAAGCTTTCTTT. Protein sequence: CASRRQGGDTEAFF.